Presented here are 28 T cell receptor beta chains from one specimen sequenced in a study of blood T cell repertoires in COVID-19. Clones were sequenced by immunoSEQ multiplex PCR, and TCRdb holds only the in-frame ones, with some missing. This sample yields roughly 230,000 clones, of which around 84% are seen a single time; around 0.89% belongs to the top ten. Specimen: peripheral blood. The receptors shown here come from a man aged 35 to 55 with acute or convalescent COVID-19.

J is TRBJ1-1 and V is TRBV7-9; TRBD1 matches at 12 bases. V was pared by 3 bases and J by 5 bases, with 4 bases of the junction left unmatched. This CDR3 spans 15 amino acids. CDR1 is SEHNR, CDR2 FQNEAQ, per germline (reference sequence). The CDR3 loop reads CASSLGTGGRTEAFF. The CDR3 region has the DNA TGTGCCAGCAGCTTGGGGACAGGGGGCCGTACTGAAGCTTTCTTT. Full variable domain (outside the CDR3, taken from reference TRBV7-9 and TRBJ1-1): DTGVSQNPRHKITKRGQNVTFRCDPISEHNRLYWYRQTLGQGPEFLTYFQNEAQLEKSRLLSDRFSAERPKGSFSTLEIQRTEQGDSAMYLCASSLGTGGRTEAFFGQGTRLTVV.

The chain carries TRBV5-1 and TRBJ1-6, with a tentative D call TRBD1 (6 bases). V was shortened by 3 bases and J by 10 bases, with 14 bases between the two germline ends. Germline values: CDR1 SGHRS, CDR2 YFSETQ. The CDR3 is 14 amino acids. The CDR3 bases are TGCGCCAGCAGCTGGGGGACACTAGGATCACCCCTCCACTTT. It codes for CASSWGTLGSPLHF.

The V gene is TRBV14, the J gene TRBJ1-1; 10 positions match TRBD1. V was clipped by 1 base and J by 7 bases; unmatched bases: 9. Germline V gene lookup returns CDR1 SGHDN and CDR2 FVKESK. CDR3 length: 16 residues. This CDR3 is CASSQVGTGVPIEAFF. CDR3 DNA sequence: TGTGCCAGCAGCCAAGTCGGGACAGGGGTCCCCATTGAAGCTTTCTTT.

V gene TRBV28 combines with J gene TRBJ2-1; TRBD1 is a possible D gene (6 bases). The CDR3 has 15 amino acids. V was trimmed by 5 bases and J by 2 bases, leaving 13 bases between them. Per germline, CDR1 MDHEN and CDR2 SYDVKM. The CDR3 bases are TGTGCCAGCAGTCCCGGGGACAACCCCTACAATGAGCAGTTCTTC. Translation gives CASSPGDNPYNEQFF.

This clone was observed once. The chain employs TRBV28 and TRBJ2-7; 11 bases align to TRBD2. In germline, CDR1 is MDHEN, CDR2 SYDVKM. V gave up 8 bases and J gave up 3 bases; unmatched junction bases: 6. The CDR3 has 14 residues. The DNA for the CDR3 is TGTGCCAGCGGCAGACTAGCGGGAATCTACGAGCAGTACTTC. Translating it yields CASGRLAGIYEQYF.

On this clone: Additional DNA sequences in this sample encode the identical CDR3. The chain combines TRBV5-1 with TRBJ2-3; 9 bases align to TRBD1. CDR1 and CDR2 from the germline V gene are SGHRS and YFSETQ. The CDR3 covers 15 residues. V lost 2 bases, J lost 2 bases, and 3 bases stayed unmatched. The chain's CDR3 is CASSLGQGTTDTQYF. CDR3 in DNA: TGCGCCAGCAGCTTAGGACAGGGGACCACAGATACGCAGTATTTT.

The chain recombines TRBV4-1 with TRBJ2-1, with a weak D call TRBD1 (5 bases). The CDR3 contains 16 residues. The germline CDR1 and CDR2 sequences are MGHRA and YSYEKL. V was trimmed by 4 bases and J by 0 bases, leaving 13 bases between them. CDR3 in amino acids: CASSPTGASSYNEQFF. The CDR3 DNA is TGCGCCAGCAGCCCTACAGGCGCCTCCTCCTACAATGAGCAGTTCTTC.

The chain couples TRBV10-3 to TRBJ2-3; 11 nucleotides agree with TRBD1. There are 15 residues in the CDR3. Germline values: CDR1 ENHRY, CDR2 SYGVKD. Trimming removed 7 bases from V and 2 bases from J; junction bases left unmatched: 5. The CDR3 DNA sequence: TGTGCCATCAACAAGGGACAGGGGGACACAGATACGCAGTATTTT. This sequence encodes CAINKGQGDTDTQYF.

The chain is built from TRBV7-3 and TRBJ2-3; 8 bases are shared with TRBD2. Trimming cost V 5 bases and J 0 bases; bases outside gene matches: 4. Per germline, CDR1 SGHTA and CDR2 FQGTGA. The CDR3 is 15 residues long. This chain's CDR3 is CASSPGGASTDTQYF. CDR3 DNA sequence: TGTGCCAGCAGCCCGGGGGGGGCGAGCACAGATACGCAGTATTTT.

The table lists this clone with a count of one. The chain employs TRBV27 and TRBJ1-1; the match to TRBD1 covers 7 bases. The CDR3 runs 17 residues. The trim removed 3 bases at V and 0 bases at J, leaving 10 bases unmatched. Looked up from germline, CDR1 is MNHEY and CDR2 is SMNVEV (reference sequence). The CDR3 DNA reads TGTGCCAGCAGTTTGGAGGGGGCCCCTCTTATGAACACTGAAGCTTTCTTT. Its protein is CASSLEGAPLMNTEAFF.

The genes are TRBV11-2 and TRBJ2-7; D unclear. CDR3 length equals 16 residues. Germline CDR1 and CDR2: SGHAT and FQNNGV. Trimming stripped 1 base from V and 0 bases from J, with 13 bases between. CDR3 sequence reads: CASSLGRLTLSYEQYF. CDR3 sequence (DNA): TGTGCCAGCAGCTTAGGCCGACTGACCCTCTCCTACGAGCAGTACTTC.

The rearrangement links TRBV11-2 to TRBJ2-5; D remains ambiguous. The ends were cut back, 2 bases at V and 4 bases at J, with 11 bases in the middle. The CDR3 loop spans 14 amino acids. The V gene's germline CDR1 is SGHAT and CDR2 FQNNGV. The CDR3: CASSLMETLETQYF. Written as DNA, the CDR3 is TGTGCCAGCAGCTTAATGGAGACTTTAGAGACCCAGTACTTC.

The chain is built from TRBV6-1 and TRBJ1-4; no clear D gene. The V end lost 3 bases, the J end lost 6 bases, and 17 bases lay between the germline ends. The V gene's germline CDR1 is MNHNS and CDR2 SASEGT. The CDR3 is 16 amino acids. CDR3 in amino acids: CASSEMSGLNYEKLFF. For the CDR3, the DNA is TGTGCCAGCAGTGAGATGAGTGGGCTTAACTATGAAAAACTGTTTTTT.

V and J are TRBV2 and TRBJ1-6, with D unresolved. With 3 bases removed from V and 5 bases from J, the gap between germline ends came to 8 bases. In germline, CDR1 is SNHLY, CDR2 FYNNEI. The CDR3 has 14 residues. CDR3 sequence reads: CASSELFDNSPLHF. The CDR3 DNA is TGTGCCAGCAGTGAGTTATTCGATAATTCACCCCTCCACTTT.

The chain carries TRBV19 and TRBJ1-1; D call uncertain. The germline CDR1 and CDR2 sequences are LNHDA and SQIVND (reference sequence). V was pared by 1 base and J by 4 bases, with 10 bases between. The CDR3 consists of 14 residues. The CDR3 loop is CASSIGGTLTEAFF. The CDR3 DNA reads as TGTGCCAGTAGTATAGGAGGAACCCTCACTGAAGCTTTCTTT.

The chain joins TRBV5-4 to TRBJ2-1, with 13 bases that match TRBD2. Germline CDR1 is SGHNT and CDR2 is YYREEE (reference sequence). Losses at the gene ends were 2 bases for V and 5 bases for J; bases not matched to a gene: 1. The CDR3 sequence is 15 residues long. DNA for the CDR3: TGTGCCAGCAGCTTTACTAGCGGGGGGGACAATGAGCAGTTCTTC. Translating it yields CASSFTSGGDNEQFF.

The rearrangement links TRBV10-1 to TRBJ1-2, with 9 bases matching TRBD1. With 4 bases clipped from V and 8 bases from J, the junction kept 8 bases outside the gene matches. The germline CDR1 and CDR2 sequences are WNHNN and SYGVQD (reference sequence). The CDR3 totals 14 residues. CDR3 residues: CASSAGQGVKGYTF. CDR3 nucleotides: TGCGCCAGCAGTGCGGGACAGGGTGTAAAAGGCTACACCTTC.

The table lists this clone with a few counts. The genes are TRBV10-3 and TRBJ2-2; 13 bases agree with TRBD2. The germline V gene encodes CDR1 ENHRY and CDR2 SYGVKD. V lost 5 bases, J lost 11 bases, and 8 bases stayed unmatched. The CDR3 is 15 residues long. CDR3 DNA: TGTGCCATCAGTCCGGGACTAGCGGGAAAGACAGAGCTGTTTTTT. It yields the protein CAISPGLAGKTELFF.

The chain has TRBV7-2 and TRBJ1-6, with D possibly matching TRBD1 (5 bases). V was pared by 0 bases and J by 7 bases, with 10 bases between. The CDR3 length is 15 residues. Germline V CDR1 and CDR2: SGHTA, FQGNSA. The CDR3 region is CASSLAPGRNSPLHF. The CDR3 DNA follows: TGTGCCAGCAGCTTAGCTCCAGGGAGGAATTCACCCCTCCACTTT.

This sequence joins TRBV18 and TRBJ2-1, with TRBD2 matching over 9 bases. Germline CDR1 reads KGHSH; CDR2 reads LQKENI. CDR3 size: 17 residues. J lost 5 bases, V lost 0 bases, and 8 bases had no gene match. Here the CDR3 reads CASSPPFGAGGNNEQFF. CDR3 coding DNA: TGTGCCAGCTCACCACCCTTTGGAGCGGGGGGAAACAATGAGCAGTTCTTC.

The rearrangement joins TRBV10-2 to TRBJ2-3, with D tentatively TRBD2 (7 bases). Trimming cost V 6 bases and J 0 bases, with 16 bases left between them. This CDR3 is built from 16 residues. CDR1 is WSHSY, CDR2 SAAADI, per germline. The CDR3 bases are TGCGCCAGCAGCGGGGGGCTAGCGCCTAGCACAGATACGCAGTATTTT. It is translated as CASSGGLAPSTDTQYF.

The chain recombines TRBV12-3 or TRBV12-4 with TRBJ2-4; D is perhaps TRBD1 (6 bases). V gave up 7 bases and J gave up 9 bases, with 13 bases separating them. This CDR3 has 12 amino acids. This chain's CDR3 is CASTQGQSIQYF. CDR3 DNA sequence: TGTGCCAGCACCCAGGGACAAAGCATTCAGTACTTC.

In DNA form, the CDR3 reads TGTGCCAGCAGCGTAGGCGCGGGGCATAATTCACCCCTCCACTTT. As protein: CASSVGAGHNSPLHF. This chain uses TRBV9 with TRBJ1-6, with D maybe TRBD1 (5 bases). Trimming removed 0 bases from V and 5 bases from J, with 9 bases in between. Germline-derived CDR1 and CDR2 are SGDLS and YYNGEE. CDR3 length: 15 residues.

J is TRBJ1-5 and V is TRBV10-1; D is undetermined. CDR3 size: 12 residues. The V and J ends lost 2 bases and 7 bases respectively, with 6 bases between them. Germline V CDR1 and CDR2: WNHNN, SYGVQD (reference sequence). For the CDR3, the DNA is TGCGCCAGCAGTGAGGGCTCCCAGCCCCAGCATTTT. Its protein product is CASSEGSQPQHF.

The V and J genes are TRBV9 and TRBJ1-4; no clear D. The length of the CDR3 is 16 residues. The germline V gene encodes CDR1 SGDLS and CDR2 YYNGEE. V was trimmed by 0 bases and J by 3 bases, leaving 12 bases between them. CDR3 bases: TGTGCCAGCAGCGTAGGGGCAATGCTGGCTAATGAAAAACTGTTTTTT. This encodes CASSVGAMLANEKLFF.

This chain uses TRBV28 with TRBJ2-7, with D unclear. CDR3 length: 12 residues. V was trimmed by 4 bases and J by 7 bases, leaving 11 bases between them. Per germline, CDR1 MDHEN and CDR2 SYDVKM. The CDR3 spells CASSSPVLEQYF. In nucleotides, the CDR3 is TGTGCCAGCAGTTCCCCAGTGTTGGAGCAGTACTTC.

V gene TRBV6-5 combines with J gene TRBJ1-1, with a possible D match to TRBD1 (5 bases). Trimming removed 8 bases at V and 7 bases at J, with 23 bases between. The CDR3 covers 15 residues. Germline assignment: CDR1 MNHEY and CDR2 SVGAGI. CDR3: CASETYGPGDSEAFF. The CDR3 DNA is TGTGCCAGCGAGACATACGGACCGGGGGATAGTGAAGCTTTCTTT.

This rearrangement joins TRBV7-8 to TRBJ1-2, with 7 positions matching TRBD1. The trim removed 3 bases at V and 7 bases at J, leaving 14 bases unmatched. This CDR3 region has 16 residues. Germline CDR1 is SGHVS and CDR2 is FQNEAQ. In nucleotides, the CDR3 is TGTGCCAGCAGCTTTGGGACAGCTCTTATCGAGCGTGGCTACACCTTC. Its translation: CASSFGTALIERGYTF. Drawing the rest from reference TRBV7-8 and TRBJ1-2, the complete variable domain is GAGVSQSPRYKVAKRGQDVALRCDPISGHVSLFWYQQALGQGPEFLTYFQNEAQLDKSGLPSDRFFAERPEGSVSTLKIQRTQQEDSAVYLCASSFGTALIERGYTFGSGTRLTVV.